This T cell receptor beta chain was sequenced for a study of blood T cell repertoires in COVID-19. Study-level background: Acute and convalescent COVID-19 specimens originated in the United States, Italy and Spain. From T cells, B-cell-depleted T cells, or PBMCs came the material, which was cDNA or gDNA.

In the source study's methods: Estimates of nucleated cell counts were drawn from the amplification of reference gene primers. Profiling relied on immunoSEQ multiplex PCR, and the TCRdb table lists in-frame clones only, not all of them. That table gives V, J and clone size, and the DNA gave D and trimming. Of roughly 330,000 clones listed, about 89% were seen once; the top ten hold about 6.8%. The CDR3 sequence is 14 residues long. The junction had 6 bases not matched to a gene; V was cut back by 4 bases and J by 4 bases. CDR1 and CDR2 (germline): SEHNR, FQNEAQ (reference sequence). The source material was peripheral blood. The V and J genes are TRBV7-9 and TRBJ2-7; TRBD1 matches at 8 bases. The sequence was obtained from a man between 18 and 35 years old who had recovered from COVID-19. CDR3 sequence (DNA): TGTGCCAGCAGCTCGACAGGGGCTGATTACGAGCAGTACTTC. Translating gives CASSSTGADYEQYF.